One and the same sample provided the 24 T cell receptor beta chains below, sequenced in a study of T cells in tumors after PD-1 blockade (dated by TCRdb to 2018 to 2020). What this sample's time point label stands for: second of two post-therapy site-matched biopsies roughly 2 months apart. Receptors were amplified or captured by the immunoSEQ multiplex PCR assay. The table comes from immuneACCESS by way of TCRdb, which keeps in-frame sequences with V and J called. Part of the clones is missing from these tables; in studies checked, under half for an unresolved V gene and the rest for unknown reasons. Recorded for this sample are 8,500 or so clones; 62% of them occurred a single time. Jointly, the top ten make up around an eighth of the sample. This material consisted of tumor tissue, taken after anti-PD-1 treatment. All receptors come from a human donor with basal cell carcinoma.

The chain employs TRBV7-2 and TRBJ2-2; 12 nucleotides line up with TRBD2. Per the germline V gene, CDR1 is SGHTA and CDR2 is FQGNSA. This CDR3 comprises 16 residues. With 4 bases clipped from V and 4 bases from J, the junction kept 4 bases outside the gene matches. The CDR3 region is CASSYGLAGLTGELFF. For the CDR3, the DNA is TGTGCCAGCAGCTATGGACTAGCGGGGCTCACCGGGGAGCTGTTTTTT.

This clone has only a few counts. V gene TRBV5-6 combines with J gene TRBJ1-1, with D unclear. The germline V gene has CDR1 SGHDT and CDR2 YYEEEE. The CDR3 sequence is 13 residues long. V was trimmed by 0 bases and J by 5 bases, leaving 8 bases between them. The CDR3 nucleotides read TGTGCCAGCAGCTTGGCCGACGGAACTGAAGCTTTCTTT. Its protein product is CASSLADGTEAFF.

This clone was seen a handful of times. The chain couples TRBV4-2 to TRBJ2-1; no reliable D call. Deletions cut 0 bases from V and 2 bases from J, with 5 bases between. CDR3 length equals 14 residues. Looked up from germline, CDR1 is LGHNA and CDR2 is YNFKEQ. The DNA of the CDR3 is TGTGCCAGCAGCCAAGACTACACCTACAATGAGCAGTTCTTC. Its protein product is CASSQDYTYNEQFF.

The chain employs TRBV19 and TRBJ2-7; 11 positions agree with TRBD1. With 10 bases clipped from V and 3 bases from J, the junction kept 8 bases outside the gene matches. Germline V gene sequence: CDR1 LNHDA, CDR2 SQIVND (reference sequence). The CDR3 covers 14 residues. The CDR3 spells CATLSGTGGYEQYF. CDR3 sequence (DNA): TGTGCCACTCTGTCCGGGACAGGGGGCTACGAGCAGTACTTC.

This clone qualifies as medium-sized. This chain's CDR3 is CASYSGRLSYEQYF. CDR3 sequence (DNA): TGTGCCAGTTATTCGGGCAGGTTATCCTACGAGCAGTACTTC. The chain is built from TRBV28 and TRBJ2-7; D ambiguous. This CDR3 contains 14 residues. The V gene lost 9 bases and the J gene lost 1 base, with 16 bases spanning the gap. CDR1 is MDHEN and CDR2 is SYDVKM in the germline V gene.

V is TRBV19 and J is TRBJ1-4, with 9 bases lining up with TRBD1. This CDR3 is 14 amino acids long. The trim removed 8 bases at V and 7 bases at J, leaving 8 bases unmatched. The germline CDR1 and CDR2 sequences are LNHDA and SQIVND (reference sequence). CDR3 sequence reads: CASDRGQGAEKLFF. CDR3 DNA sequence: TGTGCCAGTGACAGGGGACAGGGCGCTGAAAAACTGTTTTTT.

This chain uses TRBV7-6 with TRBJ2-1; 10 bases map to TRBD2. Germline-derived CDR1 and CDR2 are SGHVS and FNYEAQ. CDR3 length: 17 amino acids. J was trimmed by 2 bases and V by 2 bases; bases with no gene match: 6. In DNA form, the CDR3 reads TGTGCCAGCAGCTTAAAAACTAGCGGGGCCCCCTACAATGAGCAGTTCTTC. Translating gives CASSLKTSGAPYNEQFF.

This clone was recorded a few times. J is TRBJ1-2 and V is TRBV19; TRBD1 agrees at 10 bases. The length of the CDR3 is 16 residues. V shed 4 bases and J 4 bases; nucleotides not matched to a gene: 9. Germline V gene lookup returns CDR1 LNHDA and CDR2 SQIVND (reference sequence). The CDR3 spells CASSRDRDRGSYGYTF. For the CDR3, the DNA is TGTGCCAGTAGTAGGGACCGGGACAGGGGTTCCTATGGCTACACCTTC.

The chain employs TRBV19 and TRBJ1-1; D ambiguous. CDR3 length: 14 residues. With 6 bases removed from V and 0 bases from J, the gap between germline ends came to 11 bases. The germline gives CDR1 LNHDA, CDR2 SQIVND (reference sequence). The CDR3: CASRGLIMNTEAFF. As DNA, the CDR3 is TGTGCCAGTAGGGGTTTAATCATGAACACTGAAGCTTTCTTT.

The chain combines TRBV10-3 with TRBJ1-1; the match to TRBD1 covers 9 bases. V was pared by 4 bases and J by 0 bases, with 3 bases of the junction left unmatched. The CDR3 is made up of 15 amino acids. CDR1 and CDR2 (germline): ENHRY, SYGVKD. Here the CDR3 DNA reads TGTGCCATCAGTGGGACAGGGGCGCTGAACACTGAAGCTTTCTTT. This codes for CAISGTGALNTEAFF.

About this clone itself: A read error may produce the germline difference seen at one junction end. Distinct nucleotide sequences in the sample also encode this CDR3. This sequence joins TRBV19 and TRBJ1-3; 7 bases fit TRBD1. Germline V gene lookup returns CDR1 LNHDA and CDR2 SQIVND (reference sequence). This CDR3 is 15 amino acids long. CDR3 sequence reads: CASSRGTVSGNTIYF. CDR3 DNA sequence: TGTGCCAGTAGCCGCGGGACAGTCTCTGGAAATACCATATATTTT. The whole variable domain, filled in from reference TRBV19 and TRBJ1-3, reads DGGITQSPKYLFRKEGQNVTLSCEQNLNHDAMYWYRQDPGQGLRLIYYSQIVNDFQKGDIAEGYSVSREKKESFPLTVTSAQKNPTAFYLCASSRGTVSGNTIYFGEGSWLTVV.

This chain connects TRBV19 to TRBJ2-5; D gene unclear. Germline CDR1 is LNHDA and CDR2 is SQIVND (reference sequence). This CDR3 contains 14 residues. Trimming removed 7 bases from V and 3 bases from J, with 15 bases in between. The CDR3 here is CASKEDPLEETQYF. In nucleotides, the CDR3 is TGTGCCAGTAAAGAGGACCCTCTCGAAGAGACCCAGTACTTC.

Within the sample, this clone is medium-sized. The V call is TRBV4-1, the J call TRBJ2-7; 10 bases agree with TRBD2. The V gene's germline CDR1 is MGHRA and CDR2 YSYEKL. The CDR3 is 15 residues long. After removal of 4 bases from V and 2 bases from J, the junction contained 5 bases not matched to a gene. The CDR3 DNA is TGCGCCAGCAGCCGAGATAGCGGGGGGCCCTACGAGCAGTACTTC. Amino acid sequence: CASSRDSGGPYEQYF.

This clone turned up a few times. The rearrangement joins TRBV7-2 to TRBJ2-1; tentatively, D is TRBD1 (5 bases). Trimming pared 0 bases from V and 3 bases from J, leaving 9 bases between. The CDR3 is 15 residues long. The germline V gene has CDR1 SGHTA and CDR2 FQGNSA. CDR3 nucleotides: TGTGCCAGCAGCTTAGCGCCAGGGAACTACAATGAGCAGTTCTTC. This gives the protein CASSLAPGNYNEQFF.

This clone qualifies as medium-sized. The V and J genes are TRBV10-3 and TRBJ2-7; D ambiguous. Germline V CDR1 and CDR2: ENHRY, SYGVKD. This CDR3 region has 13 residues. V was shortened by 2 bases and J by 0 bases, with 5 bases between the two germline ends. CDR3 DNA: TGTGCCATCAGTGAGGGCTCCTCCTACGAGCAGTACTTC. It yields the protein CAISEGSSYEQYF.

The table lists this clone with a few counts. CDR3 coding DNA: TGTGCCAGCAGTTACGGAGGGACAGGGGGCACAGATACGCAGTATTTT. The encoded protein is CASSYGGTGGTDTQYF. This chain connects TRBV6-5 to TRBJ2-3; TRBD1 matches 10 bases. Trimming at V came to 2 bases and at J to 1 base, leaving 3 bases not matched to a gene. This CDR3 spans 16 amino acids. Germline CDR1 and CDR2: MNHEY and SVGAGI.

The chain employs TRBV2 and TRBJ2-5, with TRBD2 matching 7 bases. Germline V gene sequence: CDR1 SNHLY, CDR2 FYNNEI. This CDR3 has 15 amino acids. Unmatched junction bases numbered 12, after V lost 6 bases and J lost 5 bases. The CDR3 DNA follows: TGTGCCAGCAGGGAGAGACCGCTACTAGCGGAGACCCAGTACTTC. As protein: CASRERPLLAETQYF.

The rearrangement links TRBV7-8 to TRBJ2-7, with D unclear. Trimming removed 5 bases at V and 3 bases at J, with 2 bases between. The CDR3 has 10 amino acids. From germline, CDR1 is SGHVS and CDR2 FQNEAQ. The CDR3 loop is CASSNYEQYF. DNA for the CDR3: TGTGCCAGCAGCAACTACGAGCAGTACTTC.

The V call is TRBV19, the J call TRBJ1-5; TRBD1 matches at 7 bases. Germline loops: CDR1 LNHDA, CDR2 SQIVND (reference sequence). The trim removed 6 bases at V and 0 bases at J, leaving 5 bases unmatched. There are 15 residues in the CDR3. In DNA form, the CDR3 reads TGTGCCAGTAGCCCTGACAGGGTTAGCAATCAGCCCCAGCATTTT. This sequence encodes CASSPDRVSNQPQHF.

This clone was counted between two and nine times. The chain has TRBV11-1 and TRBJ1-3, with D unclear. V was trimmed by 5 bases and J by 0 bases, leaving 5 bases between them. This CDR3 spans 13 amino acids. CDR1 is SGHAT and CDR2 is FQDESV in the germline V gene (reference sequence). The CDR3 nucleotides read TGTGCCAGCAGCGACAACTCTGGAAACACCATATATTTT. Its translation is CASSDNSGNTIYF.

This clone is medium-sized within its sample. This sequence joins TRBV5-6 and TRBJ1-6; D gene ambiguous. The V end was cut by 2 bases, the J end by 7 bases, with 10 bases between. Germline V gene sequence: CDR1 SGHDT, CDR2 YYEEEE. CDR3 length: 14 residues. CDR3 nucleotides: TGTGCCAGCAGCTTTGGGAAGGGAAATTCACCCCTCCACTTT. It specifies CASSFGKGNSPLHF.

This rearrangement joins TRBV9 to TRBJ1-2; 9 positions match TRBD1. Germline V gene sequence: CDR1 SGDLS, CDR2 YYNGEE. CDR3 length: 15 amino acids. The trim removed 3 bases at V and 4 bases at J, leaving 7 bases unmatched. The CDR3 nucleotides read TGTGCCAGCAGCGATAACAGGGGGCAGGCCTATGGCTACACCTTC. It codes for CASSDNRGQAYGYTF.

The chain uses TRBV5-5 and TRBJ1-1; D ambiguous. V gave up 4 bases and J gave up 0 bases, with 16 bases separating them. Germline V gives CDR1 SGHKS, CDR2 YYEKEE (reference sequence). The CDR3 extends over 16 amino acids. CDR3 sequence (DNA): TGTGCCAGCAGCCCAAATTACTGGGTTTTGAACACTGAAGCTTTCTTT. It translates to CASSPNYWVLNTEAFF.

V is TRBV5-1 and J is TRBJ2-5; D is perhaps TRBD2 (5 bases). V was shortened by 2 bases and J by 2 bases, with 7 bases between the two germline ends. This CDR3 is 13 amino acids long. The V gene's germline CDR1 is SGHRS and CDR2 YFSETQ. CDR3 nucleotides: TGCGCCAGCAGCTTCGGAGGACAAGAGACCCAGTACTTC. Residues: CASSFGGQETQYF.